The 14 T cell receptor beta chains below were found in one sample sequenced in a study of cytomegalovirus exposure and HLA in healthy donors. Researchers ran the PCR with 60 Vbeta and 13 Jbeta primers. Repertoires were generated with immunoSEQ multiplex PCR, while TCRdb's copy carries only in-frame clones and drops some. The table has more than 95,000 clones, roughly 77% seen once. The sequenced sample consisted of PBMCs. These receptors were taken from a man aged 18 to 29 in good health and CMV-seronegative.

This clone was recorded once. The chain is built from TRBV6-1 and TRBJ1-5; TRBD1 matches 8 bases. Germline trimming cut 3 bases from V and 2 bases from J; bases unmatched to any gene: 6. The germline V gene has CDR1 MNHNS and CDR2 SASEGT. The CDR3 sequence is 16 residues long. CDR3: CASSDRQGLGNQPQHF. In DNA form, the CDR3 reads TGTGCCAGCAGTGACCGACAGGGGCTGGGCAATCAGCCCCAGCATTTT.

The CDR3 region has the DNA TGTGCCAGCAGTTCCCGCCGGGGACAGCCGAGCTACGAGCAGTACTTC. It translates to CASSSRRGQPSYEQYF. This chain links TRBV6-5 with TRBJ2-7; 7 nucleotides match TRBD1. From germline, CDR1 is MNHEY and CDR2 SVGAGI. Trimming took 4 bases from V and 3 from J; bases not matched to a gene: 12. CDR3 length: 16 amino acids.

The chain uses TRBV5-4 and TRBJ2-5, with D uncertain. Germline assignment: CDR1 SGHNT and CDR2 YYREEE (reference sequence). The V end was cut by 0 bases, the J end by 1 base, with 7 bases between. The CDR3 sequence is 14 residues long. DNA of the CDR3: TGTGCCAGCAGCTTGGCCTCCAGCCAAGAGACCCAGTACTTC. Encoded protein: CASSLASSQETQYF.

The genes are TRBV9 and TRBJ1-6, with D uncertain. V was pared by 0 bases and J by 8 bases, with 12 bases between. CDR1 and CDR2 (germline): SGDLS, YYNGEE. The CDR3 length is 15 residues. The CDR3 loop is CASSVGGDPYSPLHF. CDR3 coding DNA: TGTGCCAGCAGCGTAGGTGGAGACCCCTATTCACCCCTCCACTTT.

V is TRBV27 and J is TRBJ1-2; D is uncertain. Germline V gene lookup returns CDR1 MNHEY and CDR2 SMNVEV (reference sequence). V was clipped by 2 bases and J by 7 bases, with 14 bases between them. The CDR3 runs 14 residues. The chain's CDR3 is CASSLVDGEGGYTF. The CDR3 coding sequence is TGTGCCAGCAGTTTAGTCGACGGGGAGGGTGGCTACACCTTC.

The chain carries TRBV27 and TRBJ2-7; D is perhaps TRBD2 (6 bases). Germline CDR1 MNHEY, CDR2 SMNVEV (reference sequence). With 8 bases removed from V and 4 bases from J, the gap between germline ends came to 15 bases. The CDR3 loop spans 13 amino acids. CDR3 DNA sequence: TGTGCCAGCGCGGGGCAGCCCCAATACGAGCAGTACTTC. Protein: CASAGQPQYEQYF.

The rearrangement links TRBV5-1 to TRBJ2-7; possible D gene TRBD1, 7 bases. The CDR3 is 14 amino acids. Trimming stripped 2 bases from V and 6 bases from J, with 15 bases between. CDR1 is SGHRS, CDR2 YFSETQ, per germline. CDR3 in amino acids: CASSFGTEGGEQYF. The CDR3 coding sequence is TGCGCCAGCAGCTTTGGGACAGAGGGGGGCGAGCAGTACTTC.

This clone was counted between two and nine times. The chain employs TRBV19 and TRBJ1-1, with a possible D match to TRBD1 (6 bases). In germline, CDR1 is LNHDA, CDR2 SQIVND (reference sequence). Trimming stripped 7 bases from V and 4 bases from J, with 10 bases between. CDR3 length: 12 residues. DNA for the CDR3: TGTGCCAGTACGGCAGGGGTCACTGAAGCTTTCTTT. This encodes CASTAGVTEAFF.

The chain uses TRBV7-2 and TRBJ1-2; tentatively, D is TRBD1 (6 bases). The length of the CDR3 is 15 residues. Germline lookup yields CDR1 SGHTA and CDR2 FQGNSA. The ends were cut back, 3 bases at V and 3 bases at J, with 14 bases in the middle. The CDR3: CASSFGTNDHYGYTF. In DNA, the CDR3 is TGTGCCAGCAGCTTCGGGACAAACGATCACTATGGCTACACCTTC.

This clone appeared once. This chain connects TRBV5-4 to TRBJ1-6; D call uncertain. The germline V gene encodes CDR1 SGHNT and CDR2 YYREEE (reference sequence). Trimming removed 5 bases from V and 10 bases from J, with 13 bases in between. This CDR3 is 13 amino acids long. CDR3 protein: CASSLPGESPLHF. CDR3 DNA: TGTGCCAGCAGTTTGCCTGGGGAGTCACCCCTCCACTTT.

This chain connects TRBV27 to TRBJ2-3, with D tentatively TRBD1 (5 bases). The CDR3 is 15 residues long. V was cut by 7 bases and J by 4 bases, with 18 bases left in between. The germline gives CDR1 MNHEY, CDR2 SMNVEV (reference sequence). The CDR3 spells CASKGFRAGPDTQYF. CDR3 in DNA: TGTGCCAGCAAAGGCTTTAGGGCAGGGCCAGATACGCAGTATTTT.

The V gene is TRBV2, the J gene TRBJ1-3, with D maybe TRBD1 (6 bases). This CDR3 is built from 13 residues. The V end lost 6 bases, the J end lost 4 bases, and 10 bases lay between the germline ends. Per germline, CDR1 SNHLY and CDR2 FYNNEI. CDR3 sequence (DNA): TGTGCCAGCAGGCCACAGGGCGGAAACACCATATATTTT. Protein: CASRPQGGNTIYF.

CDR3 sequence (DNA): TGTGCCAGCAGCTCCCTTAAGCGGGGTTACTCTGGAAACACCATATATTTT. Translated, it gives CASSSLKRGYSGNTIYF. This sequence joins TRBV9 and TRBJ1-3; no definite D call. Germline CDR1 and CDR2: SGDLS and YYNGEE. The V end was cut by 4 bases, the J end by 0 bases, with 17 bases between. CDR3 length: 17 residues.

V usage is TRBV5-1 and J usage is TRBJ2-2, with 11 bases lining up with TRBD1. CDR1 is SGHRS and CDR2 is YFSETQ in the germline V gene. The CDR3 extends over 18 amino acids. V trimming: 0 bases; J trimming: 4 bases; junction bases outside the gene matches: 8. CDR3 nucleotide sequence: TGCGCCAGCAGCTTGGGGCCGCCGGGACAGGGGGGCACCGGGGAGCTGTTTTTT. Residues: CASSLGPPGQGGTGELFF.